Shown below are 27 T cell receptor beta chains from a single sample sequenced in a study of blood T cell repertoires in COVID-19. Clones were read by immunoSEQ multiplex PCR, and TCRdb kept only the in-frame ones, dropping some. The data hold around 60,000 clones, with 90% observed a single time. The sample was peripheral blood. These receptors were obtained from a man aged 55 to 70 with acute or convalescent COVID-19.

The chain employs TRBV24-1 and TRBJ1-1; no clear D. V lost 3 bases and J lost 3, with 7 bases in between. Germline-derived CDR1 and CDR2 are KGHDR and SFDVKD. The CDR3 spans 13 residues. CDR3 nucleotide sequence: TGTGCCACCAGTGATCATTCGGACACTGAAGCTTTCTTT. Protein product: CATSDHSDTEAFF.

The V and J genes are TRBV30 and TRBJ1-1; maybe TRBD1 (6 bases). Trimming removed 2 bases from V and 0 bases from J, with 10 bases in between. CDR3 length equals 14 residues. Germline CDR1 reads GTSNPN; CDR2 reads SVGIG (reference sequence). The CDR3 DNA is TGTGCCTGGAGTCTCGGACAGTTGAACACTGAAGCTTTCTTT. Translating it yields CAWSLGQLNTEAFF.

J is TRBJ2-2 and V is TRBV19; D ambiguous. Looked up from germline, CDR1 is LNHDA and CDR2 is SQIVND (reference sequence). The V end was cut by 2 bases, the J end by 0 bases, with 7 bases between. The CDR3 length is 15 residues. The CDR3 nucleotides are TGTGCCAGTAGTATATATAGCACGAACACCGGGGAGCTGTTTTTT. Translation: CASSIYSTNTGELFF. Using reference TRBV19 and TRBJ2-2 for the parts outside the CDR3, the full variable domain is DGGITQSPKYLFRKEGQNVTLSCEQNLNHDAMYWYRQDPGQGLRLIYYSQIVNDFQKGDIAEGYSVSREKKESFPLTVTSAQKNPTAFYLCASSIYSTNTGELFFGEGSRLTVL.

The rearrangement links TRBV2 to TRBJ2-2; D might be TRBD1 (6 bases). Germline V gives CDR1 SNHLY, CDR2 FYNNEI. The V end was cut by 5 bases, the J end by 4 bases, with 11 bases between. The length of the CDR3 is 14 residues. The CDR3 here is CASSFTGSTGELFF. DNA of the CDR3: TGTGCCAGCAGTTTCACAGGGAGCACCGGGGAGCTGTTTTTT.

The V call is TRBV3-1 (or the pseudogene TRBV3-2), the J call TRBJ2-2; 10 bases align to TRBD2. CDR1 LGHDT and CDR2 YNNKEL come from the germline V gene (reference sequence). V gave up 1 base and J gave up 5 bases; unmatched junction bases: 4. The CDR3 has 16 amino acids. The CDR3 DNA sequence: TGTGCCAGCAGCCAAGTTAGCGGGGGGACTACCGGGGAGCTGTTTTTT. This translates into CASSQVSGGTTGELFF.

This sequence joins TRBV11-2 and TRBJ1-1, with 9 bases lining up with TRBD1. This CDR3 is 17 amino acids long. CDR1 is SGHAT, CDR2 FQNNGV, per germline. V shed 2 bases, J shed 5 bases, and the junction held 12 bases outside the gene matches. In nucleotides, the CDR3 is TGTGCCAGCAGCTTAAAACAGGGACAGGGAGAAAATACTGAAGCTTTCTTT. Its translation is CASSLKQGQGENTEAFF.

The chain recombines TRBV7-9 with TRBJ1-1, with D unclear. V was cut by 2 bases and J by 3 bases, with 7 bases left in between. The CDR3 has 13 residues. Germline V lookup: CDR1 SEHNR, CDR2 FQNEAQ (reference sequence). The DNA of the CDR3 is TGTGCCAGCAGCTTACTCCAGGACACTGAAGCTTTCTTT. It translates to CASSLLQDTEAFF.

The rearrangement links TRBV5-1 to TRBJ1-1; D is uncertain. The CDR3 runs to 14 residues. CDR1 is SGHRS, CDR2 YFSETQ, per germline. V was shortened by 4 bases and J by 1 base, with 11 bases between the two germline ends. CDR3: CASSEPTENTEAFF. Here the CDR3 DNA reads TGCGCCAGCAGCGAACCCACAGAGAACACTGAAGCTTTCTTT.

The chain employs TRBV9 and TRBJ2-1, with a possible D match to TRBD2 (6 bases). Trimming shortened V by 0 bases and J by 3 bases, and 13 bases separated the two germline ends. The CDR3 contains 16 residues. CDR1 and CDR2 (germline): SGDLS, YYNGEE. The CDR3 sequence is CASSVGAGLIYNEQFF. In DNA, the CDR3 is TGTGCCAGCAGCGTAGGGGCGGGGTTAATCTACAATGAGCAGTTCTTC.

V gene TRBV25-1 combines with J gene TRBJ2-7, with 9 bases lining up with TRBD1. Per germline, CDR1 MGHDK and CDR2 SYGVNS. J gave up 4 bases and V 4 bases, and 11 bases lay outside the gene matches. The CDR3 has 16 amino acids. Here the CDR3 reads CASSARDRVLGYEQYF. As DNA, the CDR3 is TGTGCCAGCAGTGCCCGGGACAGGGTGTTAGGGTACGAGCAGTACTTC.

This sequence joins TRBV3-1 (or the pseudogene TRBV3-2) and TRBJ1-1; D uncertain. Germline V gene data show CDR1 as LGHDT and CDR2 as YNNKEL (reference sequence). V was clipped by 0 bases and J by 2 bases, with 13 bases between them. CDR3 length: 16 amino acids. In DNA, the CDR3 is TGTGCCAGCAGCCAAGATTGGGCAGGCCTTAACACTGAAGCTTTCTTT. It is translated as CASSQDWAGLNTEAFF.

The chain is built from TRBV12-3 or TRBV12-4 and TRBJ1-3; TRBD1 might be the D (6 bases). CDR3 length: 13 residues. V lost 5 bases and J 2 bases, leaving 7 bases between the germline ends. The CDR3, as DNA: TGTGCCAGCAGTACAGGGCCTGGAAACACCATATATTTT. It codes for CASSTGPGNTIYF.

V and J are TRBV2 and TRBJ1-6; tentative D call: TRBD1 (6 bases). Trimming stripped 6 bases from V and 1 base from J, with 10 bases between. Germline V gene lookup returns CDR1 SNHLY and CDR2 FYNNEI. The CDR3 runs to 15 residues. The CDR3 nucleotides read TGTGCCAGCAGGGAACAGGGATCCTATAATTCACCCCTCCACTTT. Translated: CASREQGSYNSPLHF.

The chain's CDR3 is CASSSIGQGADTQYF. CDR3 bases: TGTGCCAGCAGCTCAATTGGACAGGGCGCGGATACGCAGTATTTT. The rearrangement uses TRBV11-2 and TRBJ2-3; 8 bases line up with TRBD1. V lost 4 bases and J lost 6; bases outside the gene matches: 9. The V gene's germline CDR1 is SGHAT and CDR2 FQNNGV. The CDR3 contains 15 residues.

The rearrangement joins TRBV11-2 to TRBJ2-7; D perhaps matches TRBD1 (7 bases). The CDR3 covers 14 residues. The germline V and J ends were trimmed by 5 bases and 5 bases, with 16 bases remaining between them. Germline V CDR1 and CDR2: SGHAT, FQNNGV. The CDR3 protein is CASSVGGTADEQYF. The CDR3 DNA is TGTGCCAGCAGCGTAGGCGGGACAGCGGACGAGCAGTACTTC.

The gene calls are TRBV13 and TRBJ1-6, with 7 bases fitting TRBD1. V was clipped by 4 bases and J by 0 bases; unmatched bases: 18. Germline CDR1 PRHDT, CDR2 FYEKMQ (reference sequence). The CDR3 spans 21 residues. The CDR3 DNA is TGTGCCAGCAGCTCAACCCCATCTCCGGGACAGAGGAGCTCCTATAATTCACCCCTCCACTTT. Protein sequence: CASSSTPSPGQRSSYNSPLHF. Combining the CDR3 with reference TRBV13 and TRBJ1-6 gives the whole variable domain AAGVIQSPRHLIKEKRETATLKCYPIPRHDTVYWYQQGPGQDPQFLISFYEKMQSDKGSIPDRFSAQQFSDYHSELNMSSLELGDSALYFCASSSTPSPGQRSSYNSPLHFGNGTRLTVT.

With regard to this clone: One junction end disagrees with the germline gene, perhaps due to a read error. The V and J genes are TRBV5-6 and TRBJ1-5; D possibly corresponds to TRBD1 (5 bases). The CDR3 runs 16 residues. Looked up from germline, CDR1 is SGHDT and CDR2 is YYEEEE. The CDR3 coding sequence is TGTGTCAGCAGCTTGTTCCAGGGTAATAGCAATCAGCCCCAGCATTTT. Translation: CVSSLFQGNSNQPQHF.

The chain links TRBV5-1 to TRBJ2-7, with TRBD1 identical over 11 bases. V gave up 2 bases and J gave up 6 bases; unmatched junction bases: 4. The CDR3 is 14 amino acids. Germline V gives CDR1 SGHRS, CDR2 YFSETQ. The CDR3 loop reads CASSFGQGAAEQYF. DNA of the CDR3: TGCGCCAGCAGCTTCGGACAGGGGGCTGCCGAGCAGTACTTC.

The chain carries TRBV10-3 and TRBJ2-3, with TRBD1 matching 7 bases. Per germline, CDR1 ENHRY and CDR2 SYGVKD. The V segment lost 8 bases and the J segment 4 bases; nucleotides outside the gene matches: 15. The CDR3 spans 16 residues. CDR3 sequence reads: CAILPAMRGQADTQYF. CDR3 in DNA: TGTGCCATCTTACCTGCAATGAGGGGGCAGGCAGATACGCAGTATTTT.

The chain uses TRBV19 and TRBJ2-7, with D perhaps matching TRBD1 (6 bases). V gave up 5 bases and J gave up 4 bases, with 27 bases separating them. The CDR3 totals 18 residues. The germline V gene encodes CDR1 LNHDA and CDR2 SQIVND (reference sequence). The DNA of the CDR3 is TGTGCCAGTAGTGCGATCGCGCGACAGGCCATCGTTGGGTACGAGCAGTACTTC. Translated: CASSAIARQAIVGYEQYF.

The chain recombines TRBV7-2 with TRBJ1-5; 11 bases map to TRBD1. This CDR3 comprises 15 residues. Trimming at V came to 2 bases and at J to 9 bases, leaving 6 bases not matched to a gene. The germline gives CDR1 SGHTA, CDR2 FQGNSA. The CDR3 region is CASSLRGTGGAPQHF. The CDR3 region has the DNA TGTGCCAGCAGCTTAAGAGGGACAGGGGGAGCGCCCCAGCATTTT.

The CDR3 DNA is TGTGCCAGCAGATCGACAGGGGTGGCTAATGAAAAACTGTTTTTT. Translated: CASRSTGVANEKLFF. This rearrangement joins TRBV6-5 to TRBJ1-4; 8 positions match TRBD1. The J segment lost 3 bases and the V segment lost 6 bases, leaving 6 bases of the junction unmatched. This CDR3 spans 15 amino acids. Germline values: CDR1 MNHEY, CDR2 SVGAGI.

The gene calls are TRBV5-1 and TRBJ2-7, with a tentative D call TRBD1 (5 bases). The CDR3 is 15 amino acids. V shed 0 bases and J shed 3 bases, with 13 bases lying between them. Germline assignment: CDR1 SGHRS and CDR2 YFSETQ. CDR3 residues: CASSLVATAIYEQYF. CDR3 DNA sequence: TGCGCCAGCAGCTTGGTTGCGACAGCGATCTACGAGCAGTACTTC.

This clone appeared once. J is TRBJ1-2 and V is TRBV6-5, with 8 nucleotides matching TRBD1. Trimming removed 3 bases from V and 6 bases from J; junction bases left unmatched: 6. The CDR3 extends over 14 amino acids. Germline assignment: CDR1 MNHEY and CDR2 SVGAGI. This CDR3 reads CASSYQGAGDGYTF. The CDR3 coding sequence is TGTGCCAGCAGTTATCAGGGGGCAGGGGATGGCTACACCTTC.

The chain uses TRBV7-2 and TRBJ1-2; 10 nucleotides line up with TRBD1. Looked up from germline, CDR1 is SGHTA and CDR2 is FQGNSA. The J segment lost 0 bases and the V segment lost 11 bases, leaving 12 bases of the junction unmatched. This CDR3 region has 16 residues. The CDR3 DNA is TGTGCCGGGACCCGGGACAGGGGAGGTCCTAACTATGGCTACACCTTC. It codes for CAGTRDRGGPNYGYTF.

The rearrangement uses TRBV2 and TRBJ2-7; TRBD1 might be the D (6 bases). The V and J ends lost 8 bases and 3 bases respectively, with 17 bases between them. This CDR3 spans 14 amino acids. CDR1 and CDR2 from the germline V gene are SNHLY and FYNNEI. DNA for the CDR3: TGTGCCAGCGTGGGGGCGGGTTTGGGCTACGAGCAGTACTTC. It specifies CASVGAGLGYEQYF. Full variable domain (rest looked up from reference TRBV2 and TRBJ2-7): EPEVTQTPSHQVTQMGQEVILRCVPISNHLYFYWYRQILGQKVEFLVSFYNNEISEKSEIFDDQFSVERPDGSNFTLKIRSTKLEDSAMYFCASVGAGLGYEQYFGPGTRLTVT.

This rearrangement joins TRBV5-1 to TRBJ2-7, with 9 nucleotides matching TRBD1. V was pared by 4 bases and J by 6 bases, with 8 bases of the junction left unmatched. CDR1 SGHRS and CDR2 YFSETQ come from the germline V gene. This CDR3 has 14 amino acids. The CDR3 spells CASSADRGYAEQYF. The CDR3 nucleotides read TGCGCCAGCAGCGCGGACAGGGGTTATGCCGAGCAGTACTTC.